These 6 T cell receptor beta chains share one sample of origin, sequenced in a study of OX40 agonist ivuxolimab in advanced cancers. This table comes from immunoSEQ multiplex PCR, and its TCRdb copy is limited to in-frame clones, with some not included. Seen here are over 20,000 clones, 80% to 90% observed once, and the top ten hold roughly 30%. The sample in question was CD4+ or CD8+ T cells sorted from blood, obtained in a trial of the OX40 agonist ivuxolimab. Every receptor here comes from an adult with an advanced solid tumor such as melanoma, head and neck, liver or kidney cancer.

This clone was observed a single time. The chain employs TRBV28 and TRBJ2-2, with 10 bases identical to TRBD2. V gave up 2 bases and J gave up 6 bases; unmatched junction bases: 6. Germline V gene sequence: CDR1 MDHEN, CDR2 SYDVKM. The CDR3 is 16 amino acids. The CDR3 sequence: CASSLITSGVAGELFF. The CDR3 DNA follows: TGTGCCAGCAGTTTAATTACTAGCGGGGTCGCCGGGGAGCTGTTTTTT.

The chain employs TRBV14 and TRBJ1-1, with a possible D match to TRBD1 (6 bases). Germline V gene data show CDR1 as SGHDN and CDR2 as FVKESK. The CDR3 extends over 14 amino acids. Trimming took 1 base from V and 6 from J, leaving 12 bases between them. CDR3 sequence reads: CASSQAVDSPEAFF. The CDR3 DNA sequence: TGTGCCAGCAGCCAAGCAGTGGACAGCCCTGAAGCTTTCTTT.

The chain is built from TRBV4-1 and TRBJ2-7; D may be TRBD2 (6 bases). The CDR3 runs to 15 residues. The germline V gene has CDR1 MGHRA and CDR2 YSYEKL. The V end lost 4 bases, the J end lost 2 bases, and 15 bases lay between the germline ends. Here the CDR3 reads CASSPPPGAAYEQYF. CDR3 sequence (DNA): TGCGCCAGCAGCCCCCCTCCGGGAGCGGCCTACGAGCAGTACTTC.

This chain links TRBV28 with TRBJ2-3; TRBD2 is a possible D gene (7 bases). The CDR3 spans 16 residues. Germline V gene lookup returns CDR1 MDHEN and CDR2 SYDVKM. V lost 4 bases, J lost 6 bases, and 20 bases lay in between. The CDR3 loop reads CASSSPRGRGGDTQYF. The CDR3 nucleotides read TGTGCCAGCAGTTCCCCTCGCGGGAGAGGGGGGGATACGCAGTATTTT.

This clone is labeled medium-sized (0.01 to 0.1%). The genes are TRBV5-1 and TRBJ2-7; D uncertain. Trimming removed 0 bases from V and 5 bases from J, with 9 bases in between. The germline V gene encodes CDR1 SGHRS and CDR2 YFSETQ. The CDR3 covers 13 residues. CDR3 DNA: TGCGCCAGCAGCTTGGGGAGTCTGGACGAGCAGTACTTC. Translated, it gives CASSLGSLDEQYF.

The gene calls are TRBV27 and TRBJ2-7; 10 bases agree with TRBD2. CDR3 length: 14 residues. Germline values: CDR1 MNHEY, CDR2 SMNVEV (reference sequence). The ends lost 5 bases at V and 5 bases at J; junction bases unmatched: 6. This CDR3 is CASSSGRAGNEQYF. In nucleotides, the CDR3 is TGTGCCAGCAGTAGCGGGAGGGCCGGTAACGAGCAGTACTTC.